A selection of T cell receptor beta chains follows, all from one sample in a study of T cell repertoires in cytomegalovirus infection. These receptors' antigens are unknown. TCRdb passed the reads through MiXCR, listing each CDR3 protein once. The table shows roughly 860,000 distinct CDR3 sequences, with 32% occurring only once. Source: cultured CD8+ T cells from PBMCs, taken from culture after CMV antigen stimulation. The receptors derive from a human donor in good health (CMV status not recorded). Some clones in this sample may be carry-over from other donors' samples. The CDR3 runs from the conserved cysteine through the conserved F or W. The D gene is left open where the match is weak. Some rows mark clone size as missing; the rest say once, few, many or name a class of expanded clone.

DNA | CDR3 | V | D | J | size
TGTGCCAGCAGCTTGGACAGGGTGAACTATGGCTACACCTTC | CASSLDRVNYGYTF | TRBV11-3 | TRBD1 | TRBJ1-2 | many
TGTGCCAGTAGTATAAATCGAAGGGCCACTGAAGCTTTCTTT | CASSINRRATEAFF | TRBV19 | . | TRBJ1-1 | few
TGTGCCAGCAGCTTAGTCAGCGGGGGCCCAAATGAGCAGTTCTTC | CASSLVSGGPNEQFF | TRBV11-2 | TRBD2 | TRBJ2-1 | .
TGTGCCAGTAGTATCCTATTCGGGACAAAGAACACTGAAGCTTTCTTT | CASSILFGTKNTEAFF | TRBV19 | . | TRBJ1-1 | .
TGTGCCAGCAGTTACGGACCGGGGCGGCAACTCGAGCAGTACTTC | CASSYGPGRQLEQYF | TRBV6-5 | . | TRBJ2-7 | .
TGTGCCAGCAGCGAAGACTCTAATCGTCGACGGCCCCAGCATTTT | CASSEDSNRRRPQHF | TRBV7-6 | . | TRBJ1-5 | many
TGTGCCAGCAGCTTAACTCCCACGGACAGGGGTCATGAAAAACTGTTTTTT | CASSLTPTDRGHEKLFF | TRBV7-3 | TRBD1 | TRBJ1-4 | .
TGTGCCAGTAGTATGGTGGTGGTGAACACTGAAGCTTTCTTT | CASSMVVVNTEAFF | TRBV19 | . | TRBJ1-1 | once
TGTGCCAGCAGCTTCGGGACAGGGGGCCCTGAAGCTTTCTTT | CASSFGTGGPEAFF | TRBV7-6 | TRBD1 | TRBJ1-1 | many
TGTGCCAGCAGCCTTAAACAGGGGGGCACCAATCAGCCCCAGCATTTT | CASSLKQGGTNQPQHF | TRBV25-1 | TRBD1 | TRBJ1-5 | few
TGTGCCAGCAGTTACGGGCCCAATGAGCAGTTCTTC | CASSYGPNEQFF | TRBV6-1 | . | TRBJ2-1 | .
TGTGCCAGCAGCGTAGATACAGGGGGATATACGCAGTATTTT | CASSVDTGGYTQYF | TRBV9 | TRBD1 | TRBJ2-3 | once
TGTGCCATCATGGCGGGGGGAGAGATCACAGATACGCAGTATTTT | CAIMAGGEITDTQYF | TRBV10-3 | TRBD2 | TRBJ2-3 | few
TGTGCCAGCAGTGACTCGCCAGGCTCGGGTTCACCCCTCCACTTT | CASSDSPGSGSPLHF | TRBV6-4 | . | TRBJ1-6 | .
TGTGCCACCAGCCGCGGGCTCAATCAGCCCCAGCATTTT | CATSRGLNQPQHF | TRBV15 | . | TRBJ1-5 | .
TGTGCCAGCGGGTTCGCGGGGGGCAATTCACCCCTCCACTTT | CASGFAGGNSPLHF | TRBV7-8 | . | TRBJ1-6 | few
TGTGCCAGTACGGACAACGTCAATCAGCCCCAGCATTTT | CASTDNVNQPQHF | TRBV19 | . | TRBJ1-5 | .
TGTGCCAGCAGCTTATGGTTGGGCACTGAAGCTTTCTTT | CASSLWLGTEAFF | TRBV7-3 | . | TRBJ1-1 | few
TGTGCCAGCAGTTCCTCTTACTACGAGCAGTACTTC | CASSSSYYEQYF | TRBV12-3/TRBV12-4 | . | TRBJ2-7 | .
TGTGCCAGGTCCGGGACAGGGGGTAATGAGCAGTTCTTC | CARSGTGGNEQFF | TRBV7-9 | TRBD1 | TRBJ2-1 | few
TGTGCCAGCAGCCGGACTAGCGAAATTTCGGAGACCCAGTACTTC | CASSRTSEISETQYF | TRBV6-1 | TRBD2 | TRBJ2-5 | few
TGTGCCAGCAGTTACGCCCCCGGGGGGCATGGCTACACCTTC | CASSYAPGGHGYTF | TRBV6-6 | . | TRBJ1-2 | few
TGTGCCATCAGTGAGTCTCTTTCCTCCTACGAGCAGTACTTC | CAISESLSSYEQYF | TRBV10-3 | . | TRBJ2-7 | .
TGCGCCAGCAGCCAACGACAAGGGCGGAACACTGAAGCTTTCTTT | CASSQRQGRNTEAFF | TRBV4-3 | . | TRBJ1-1 | .
TGTGCCAGTAGTGACATAGATAGCAATCAGCCCCAGCATTTT | CASSDIDSNQPQHF | TRBV19 | . | TRBJ1-5 | .
TGTGCCAGCAGCTTTACTCAAAGCTCCTACGAGCAGTACTTC | CASSFTQSSYEQYF | TRBV7-9 | . | TRBJ2-7 | few
TGTGCCAGCATGGGGGGGGCCAACACTGAAGCTTTCTTT | CASMGGANTEAFF | TRBV6-6 | . | TRBJ1-1 | .